These 6 T cell receptor beta chains were sequenced from one sample in a study of OX40 agonist ivuxolimab in advanced cancers. Data came from immunoSEQ multiplex PCR; TCRdb stores just in-frame clones and leaves some out. The sample records roughly 80,000 clones, roughly 90% being singletons. The sequenced sample was CD4+ or CD8+ T cells sorted from blood, obtained in a trial of the OX40 agonist ivuxolimab. These receptors all come from an adult with an advanced solid tumor such as melanoma, head and neck, liver or kidney cancer.

This clone was recorded once. The chain combines TRBV6-1 with TRBJ2-2; unclear D gene. The CDR3 has 14 residues. The V end lost 2 bases, the J end lost 6 bases, and 10 bases lay between the germline ends. Germline V gene sequence: CDR1 MNHNS, CDR2 SASEGT. CDR3 DNA: TGTGCCAGCAGTGAAATGGGCAGTGCCGGGGAGCTGTTTTTT. Protein: CASSEMGSAGELFF.

V is TRBV2 and J is TRBJ2-7; TRBD2 might be the D (6 bases). With 6 bases removed from V and 2 bases from J, the gap between germline ends came to 14 bases. The CDR3 has 14 residues. Per germline, CDR1 SNHLY and CDR2 FYNNEI. CDR3 nucleotides: TGTGCCAGCAGCTTGGGGGGAGTACCCTACGAGCAGTACTTC. Its protein is CASSLGGVPYEQYF.

The chain has TRBV9 and TRBJ2-1, with TRBD2 identical over 10 bases. CDR3 length: 17 amino acids. Germline V gene sequence: CDR1 SGDLS, CDR2 YYNGEE. Trimming at V came to 0 bases and at J to 6 bases, leaving 9 bases not matched to a gene. As DNA, the CDR3 is TGTGCCAGCAGCGTAGGGAGCGGGAGGGCCTACGGCAATGAGCAGTTCTTC. This encodes CASSVGSGRAYGNEQFF.

The chain joins TRBV11-3 to TRBJ2-2; the D is unclear. The length of the CDR3 is 12 residues. Trimming pared 2 bases from V and 8 bases from J, leaving 6 bases between. The germline gives CDR1 SGHNT, CDR2 YENEEA. The CDR3 protein is CASSLREGELFF. CDR3 in DNA: TGTGCCAGCAGCTTACGAGAGGGGGAGCTGTTTTTT.

This chain uses TRBV19 with TRBJ2-3; 7 bases are shared with TRBD1. J lost 2 bases, V lost 3 bases, and 5 bases had no gene match. The CDR3 extends over 15 amino acids. Germline V lookup: CDR1 LNHDA, CDR2 SQIVND (reference sequence). The CDR3 nucleotides are TGTGCCAGTAGTATGGGACAGATGATCACAGATACGCAGTATTTT. Its protein is CASSMGQMITDTQYF.

This chain connects TRBV5-4 to TRBJ1-1; 9 bases map to TRBD1. CDR3 length: 18 amino acids. J gave up 4 bases and V 0 bases, and 13 bases lay outside the gene matches. The germline CDR1 and CDR2 sequences are SGHNT and YYREEE (reference sequence). Here the CDR3 DNA reads TGTGCCAGCAGCTTGGGGTTTCGAGACAGGGGGGTTTCCACTGAAGCTTTCTTT. Encoded protein: CASSLGFRDRGVSTEAFF.